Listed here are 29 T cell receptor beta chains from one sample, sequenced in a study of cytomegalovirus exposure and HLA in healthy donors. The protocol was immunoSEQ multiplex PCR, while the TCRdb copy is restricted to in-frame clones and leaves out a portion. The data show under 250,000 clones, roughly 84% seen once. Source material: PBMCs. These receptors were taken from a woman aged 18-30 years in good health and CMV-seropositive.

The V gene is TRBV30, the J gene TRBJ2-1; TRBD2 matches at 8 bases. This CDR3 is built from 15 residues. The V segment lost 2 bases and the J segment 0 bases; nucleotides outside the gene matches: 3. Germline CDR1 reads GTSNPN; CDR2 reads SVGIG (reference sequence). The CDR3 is CAWSLTSGSYNEQFF. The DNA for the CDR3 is TGTGCCTGGAGTCTCACTAGCGGCTCCTACAATGAGCAGTTCTTC. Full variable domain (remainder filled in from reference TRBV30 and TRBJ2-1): SQTIHQWPATLVQPVGSPLSLECTVEGTSNPNLYWYRQAAGRGLQLLFYSVGIGQISSEVPQNLSASRPQDRQFILSSKKLLLSDSGFYLCAWSLTSGSYNEQFFGPGTRLTVL.

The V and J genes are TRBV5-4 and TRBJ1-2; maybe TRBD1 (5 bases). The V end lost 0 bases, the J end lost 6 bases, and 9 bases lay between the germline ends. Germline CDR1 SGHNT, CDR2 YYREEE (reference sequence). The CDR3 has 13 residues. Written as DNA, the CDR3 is TGTGCCAGCAGCTTGGAGGGGATCGATGGCTACACCTTC. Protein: CASSLEGIDGYTF. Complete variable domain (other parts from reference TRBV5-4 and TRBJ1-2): ETGVTQSPTHLIKTRGQQVTLRCSSQSGHNTVSWYQQALGQGPQFIFQYYREEENGRGNFPPRFSGLQFPNYSSELNVNALELDDSALYLCASSLEGIDGYTFGSGTRLTVV.

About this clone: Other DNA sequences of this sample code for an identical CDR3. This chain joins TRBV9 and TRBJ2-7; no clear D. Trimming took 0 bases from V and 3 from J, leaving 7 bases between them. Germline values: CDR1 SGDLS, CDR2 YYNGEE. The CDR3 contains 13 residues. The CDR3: CASSVGQNYEQYF. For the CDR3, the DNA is TGTGCCAGCAGCGTAGGGCAAAACTACGAGCAGTACTTC.

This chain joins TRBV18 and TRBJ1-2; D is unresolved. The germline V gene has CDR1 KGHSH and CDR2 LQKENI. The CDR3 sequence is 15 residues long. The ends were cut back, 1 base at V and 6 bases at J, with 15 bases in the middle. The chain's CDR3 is CASSPLATARDGYTF. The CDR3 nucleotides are TGTGCCAGCTCACCACTGGCTACGGCCCGGGATGGCTACACCTTC.

The CDR3 loop is CASSRRDTYNEQFF. CDR3 bases: TGTGCCAGCAGCCGCCGGGACACTTACAATGAGCAGTTCTTC. The rearrangement uses TRBV5-4 and TRBJ2-1; D perhaps matches TRBD1 (6 bases). CDR1 and CDR2 (germline): SGHNT, YYREEE (reference sequence). The CDR3 is 14 amino acids. V lost 4 bases and J 4 bases, leaving 12 bases between the germline ends.

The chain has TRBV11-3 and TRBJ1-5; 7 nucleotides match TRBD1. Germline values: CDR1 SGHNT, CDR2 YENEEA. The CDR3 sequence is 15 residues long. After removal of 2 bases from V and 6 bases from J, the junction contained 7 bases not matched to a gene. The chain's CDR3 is CASSLTWGDSQPQHF. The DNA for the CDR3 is TGTGCCAGCAGCTTAACCTGGGGGGACAGTCAGCCCCAGCATTTT.

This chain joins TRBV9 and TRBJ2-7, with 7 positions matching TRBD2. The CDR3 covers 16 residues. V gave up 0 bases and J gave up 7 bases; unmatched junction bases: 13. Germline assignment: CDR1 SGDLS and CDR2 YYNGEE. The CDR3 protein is CASSVGLADLYGEQYF. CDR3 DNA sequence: TGTGCCAGCAGCGTAGGGCTAGCGGATCTCTACGGAGAGCAGTACTTC.

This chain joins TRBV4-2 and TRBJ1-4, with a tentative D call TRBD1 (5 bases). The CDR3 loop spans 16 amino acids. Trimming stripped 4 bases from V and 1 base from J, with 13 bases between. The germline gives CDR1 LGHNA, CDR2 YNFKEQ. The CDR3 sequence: CASSLYPGQTNEKLFF. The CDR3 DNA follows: TGTGCCAGCAGCCTTTATCCAGGGCAAACTAATGAAAAACTGTTTTTT.

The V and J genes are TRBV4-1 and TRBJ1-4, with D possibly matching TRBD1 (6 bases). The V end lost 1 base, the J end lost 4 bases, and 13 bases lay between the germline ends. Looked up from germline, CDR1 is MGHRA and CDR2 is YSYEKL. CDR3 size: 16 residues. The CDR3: CASSQGGGRGNEKLFF. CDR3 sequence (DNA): TGCGCCAGCAGCCAAGGTGGTGGCAGGGGTAATGAAAAACTGTTTTTT.

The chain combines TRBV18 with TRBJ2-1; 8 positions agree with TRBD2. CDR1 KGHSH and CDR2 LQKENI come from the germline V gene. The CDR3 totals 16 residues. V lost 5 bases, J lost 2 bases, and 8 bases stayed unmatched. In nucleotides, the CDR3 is TGTGCCAGCTCATTAGGCCAGCGGGAGCCCTACAATGAGCAGTTCTTC. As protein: CASSLGQREPYNEQFF.

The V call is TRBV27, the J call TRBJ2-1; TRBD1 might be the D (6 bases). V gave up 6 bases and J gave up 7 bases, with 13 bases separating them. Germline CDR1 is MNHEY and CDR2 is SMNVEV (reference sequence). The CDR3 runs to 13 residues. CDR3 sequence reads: CASRTNQGNEQFF. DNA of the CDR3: TGTGCCAGCAGAACCAACCAGGGGAATGAGCAGTTCTTC.

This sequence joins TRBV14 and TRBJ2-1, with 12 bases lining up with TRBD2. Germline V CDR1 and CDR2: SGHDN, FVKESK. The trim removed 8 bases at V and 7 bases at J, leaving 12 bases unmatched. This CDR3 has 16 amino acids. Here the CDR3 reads CASSSGRAFLFNEQFF. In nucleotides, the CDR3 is TGTGCCAGCTCTAGCGGGAGGGCCTTCTTGTTTAATGAGCAGTTCTTC.

The CDR3, as DNA: TGCGCCAGCAGCCGGGGTCGGGACTCCTACAATGAGCAGTTCTTC. Its translation is CASSRGRDSYNEQFF. The rearrangement links TRBV5-1 to TRBJ2-1; maybe TRBD2 (5 bases). The CDR3 covers 15 residues. V was pared by 4 bases and J by 0 bases, with 11 bases between. Germline V gene sequence: CDR1 SGHRS, CDR2 YFSETQ.

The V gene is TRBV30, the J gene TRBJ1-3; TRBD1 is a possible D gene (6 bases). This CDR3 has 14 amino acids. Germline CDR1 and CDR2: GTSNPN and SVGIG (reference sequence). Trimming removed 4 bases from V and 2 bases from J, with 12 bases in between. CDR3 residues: CAWTPDSTGNTIYF. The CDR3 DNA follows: TGTGCCTGGACTCCGGACAGCACTGGAAACACCATATATTTT. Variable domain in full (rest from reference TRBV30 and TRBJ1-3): SQTIHQWPATLVQPVGSPLSLECTVEGTSNPNLYWYRQAAGRGLQLLFYSVGIGQISSEVPQNLSASRPQDRQFILSSKKLLLSDSGFYLCAWTPDSTGNTIYFGEGSWLTVV.

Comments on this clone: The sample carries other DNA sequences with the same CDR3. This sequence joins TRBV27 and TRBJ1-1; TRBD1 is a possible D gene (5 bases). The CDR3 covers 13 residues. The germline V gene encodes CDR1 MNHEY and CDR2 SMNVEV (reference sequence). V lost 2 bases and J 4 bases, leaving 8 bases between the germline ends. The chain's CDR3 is CASSLGGGTEAFF. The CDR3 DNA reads TGTGCCAGCAGTTTAGGGGGGGGCACTGAAGCTTTCTTT.

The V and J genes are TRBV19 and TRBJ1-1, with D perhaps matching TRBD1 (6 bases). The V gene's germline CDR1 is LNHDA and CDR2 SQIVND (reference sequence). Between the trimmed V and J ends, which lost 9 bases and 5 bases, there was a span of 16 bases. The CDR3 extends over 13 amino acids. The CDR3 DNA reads TGTGCCAGGGGAAACACAGGGAGAACTGAAGCTTTCTTT. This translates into CARGNTGRTEAFF.

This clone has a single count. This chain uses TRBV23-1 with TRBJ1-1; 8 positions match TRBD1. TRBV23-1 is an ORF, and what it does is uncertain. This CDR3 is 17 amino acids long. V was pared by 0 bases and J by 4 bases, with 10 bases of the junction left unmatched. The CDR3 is CASSQSDRESKGTEAFF. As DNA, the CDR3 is TGCGCCAGCAGTCAATCGGACAGGGAATCCAAAGGCACTGAAGCTTTCTTT.

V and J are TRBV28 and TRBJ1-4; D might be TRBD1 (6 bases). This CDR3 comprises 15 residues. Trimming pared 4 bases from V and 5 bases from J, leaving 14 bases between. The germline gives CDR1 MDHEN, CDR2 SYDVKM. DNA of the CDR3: TGTGCCAGCAGTTCCCCAATACAGGGAAATGAAAAACTGTTTTTT. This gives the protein CASSSPIQGNEKLFF.

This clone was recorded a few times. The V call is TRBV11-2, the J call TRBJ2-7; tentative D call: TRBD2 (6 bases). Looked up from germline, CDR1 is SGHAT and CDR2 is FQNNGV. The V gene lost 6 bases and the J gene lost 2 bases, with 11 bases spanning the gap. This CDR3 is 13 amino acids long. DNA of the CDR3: TGTGCCAGCAGGGGACTGAAAACCTACGAGCAGTACTTC. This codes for CASRGLKTYEQYF.

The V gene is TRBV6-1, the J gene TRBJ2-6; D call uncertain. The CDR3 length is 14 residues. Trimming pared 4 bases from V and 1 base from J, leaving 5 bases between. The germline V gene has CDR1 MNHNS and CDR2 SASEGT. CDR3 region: CASSGTSGANVLTF. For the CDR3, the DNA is TGTGCCAGCAGTGGAACATCTGGGGCCAACGTCCTGACTTTC.

This CDR3 is CASSLQIVGLDEQYF. The DNA of the CDR3 is TGTGCCAGCAGTCTACAGATAGTAGGTCTCGACGAGCAGTACTTC. V usage is TRBV2 and J usage is TRBJ2-7; no definite D call. This CDR3 has 15 amino acids. The germline V gene encodes CDR1 SNHLY and CDR2 FYNNEI. V shed 5 bases and J shed 5 bases, with 19 bases lying between them.

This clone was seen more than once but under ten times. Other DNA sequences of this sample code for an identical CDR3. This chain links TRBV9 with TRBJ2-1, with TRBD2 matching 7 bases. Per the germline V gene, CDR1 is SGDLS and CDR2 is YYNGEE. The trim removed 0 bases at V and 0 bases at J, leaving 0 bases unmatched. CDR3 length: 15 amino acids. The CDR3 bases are TGTGCCAGCAGCGTAGTAGCGGGCTCCTACAATGAGCAGTTCTTC. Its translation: CASSVVAGSYNEQFF.

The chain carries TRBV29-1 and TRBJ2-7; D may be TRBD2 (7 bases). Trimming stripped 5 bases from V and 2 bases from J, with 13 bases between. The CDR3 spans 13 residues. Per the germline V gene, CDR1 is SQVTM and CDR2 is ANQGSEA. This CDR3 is CSVTGGLAYEQYF. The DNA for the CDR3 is TGCAGCGTTACGGGGGGCCTGGCCTACGAGCAGTACTTC.

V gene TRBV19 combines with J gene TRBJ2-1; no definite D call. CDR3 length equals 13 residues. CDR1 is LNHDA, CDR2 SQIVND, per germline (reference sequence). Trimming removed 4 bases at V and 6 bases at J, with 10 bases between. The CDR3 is CASSTLGLNEQFF. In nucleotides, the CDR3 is TGTGCCAGTAGTACCCTAGGCCTCAATGAGCAGTTCTTC.

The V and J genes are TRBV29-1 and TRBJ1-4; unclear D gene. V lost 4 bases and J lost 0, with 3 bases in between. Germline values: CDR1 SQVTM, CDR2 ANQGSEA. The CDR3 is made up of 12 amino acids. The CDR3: CSVGATNEKLFF. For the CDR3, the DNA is TGCAGCGTTGGCGCAACTAATGAAAAACTGTTTTTT.

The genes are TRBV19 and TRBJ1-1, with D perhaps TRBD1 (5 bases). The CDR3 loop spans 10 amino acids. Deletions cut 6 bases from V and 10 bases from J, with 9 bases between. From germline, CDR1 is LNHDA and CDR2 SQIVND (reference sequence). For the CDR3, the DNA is TGTGCCAGTAGGGGGGGAAGAGCTTTCTTT. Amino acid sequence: CASRGGRAFF.

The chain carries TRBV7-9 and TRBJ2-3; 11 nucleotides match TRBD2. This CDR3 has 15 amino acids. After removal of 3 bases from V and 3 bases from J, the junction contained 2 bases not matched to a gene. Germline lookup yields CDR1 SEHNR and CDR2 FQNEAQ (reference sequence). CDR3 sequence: CASSFSSGRTDTQYF. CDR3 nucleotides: TGTGCCAGCAGCTTCTCTAGCGGGAGGACAGATACGCAGTATTTT. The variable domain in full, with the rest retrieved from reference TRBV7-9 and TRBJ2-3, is DTGVSQNPRHKITKRGQNVTFRCDPISEHNRLYWYRQTLGQGPEFLTYFQNEAQLEKSRLLSDRFSAERPKGSFSTLEIQRTEQGDSAMYLCASSFSSGRTDTQYFGPGTRLTVL.

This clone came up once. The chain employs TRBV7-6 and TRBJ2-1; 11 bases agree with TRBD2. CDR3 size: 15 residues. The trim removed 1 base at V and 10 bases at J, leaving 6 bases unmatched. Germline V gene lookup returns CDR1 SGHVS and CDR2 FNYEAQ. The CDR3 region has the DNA TGTGCCAGCAGCTTAGTAACTAGCGGGAGTGGGGAGCAGTTCTTC. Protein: CASSLVTSGSGEQFF.

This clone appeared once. The CDR3 protein is CASSEPQSHEQYF. The CDR3 coding sequence is TGTGCCAGCAGTGAACCACAGTCCCACGAGCAGTACTTC. The chain carries TRBV6-1 and TRBJ2-7; D is undetermined. The CDR3 runs to 13 residues. With 2 bases removed from V and 5 bases from J, the gap between germline ends came to 10 bases. Germline CDR1 and CDR2: MNHNS and SASEGT.